Listed below are T cell receptor beta chains from one sample, sequenced in a study of response to subunit inactivated influenza vaccine. TCRdb processed the RT-PCR reads anew with MiXCR; each CDR3 protein has one entry. The sample yields some 540,000 distinct CDR3 sequences, 20% to 25% seen once. This same sample was also taken into another study, of T cells expressing NK-cell markers.

The material sequenced was CD4+ T cells sorted from PBMCs, taken 12 days after vaccination. Receptor source: a man over 45 who received an inactivated influenza vaccine. CDR3s include the opening cysteine and the closing phenylalanine or tryptophan. Each record gives: clone size, D gene, J gene, V gene, CDR3 DNA, CDR3 protein. D genes are given only for firm matches. Size tells how often a clone was seen (once, few, many) or the class of an expanded clone, and some rows leave it out.

clone size: .; D gene: TRBD2; J gene: TRBJ2-1; V gene: TRBV12-3/TRBV12-4; CDR3 DNA: TGTGCCAGCAGGCGGGAGGGCCAGGAGCAGTTCTTC; CDR3 protein: CASRREGQEQFF
clone size: few; D gene: TRBD2; J gene: TRBJ2-5; V gene: TRBV15; CDR3 DNA: TGTGCCACCAGCAGAGTTGGTAGCGGGGAAGAGACCCAGTACTTC; CDR3 protein: CATSRVGSGEETQYF
clone size: few; D gene: TRBD1; J gene: TRBJ2-7; V gene: TRBV10-3; CDR3 DNA: TGTGCCATCAAAGGGGACAGCCCCTACGAGCAGTACTTC; CDR3 protein: CAIKGDSPYEQYF
clone size: many; D gene: .; J gene: TRBJ2-3; V gene: TRBV7-9; CDR3 DNA: TGTGCCAGCGCCCGAGTTCCCTCAGATACGCAGTATTTT; CDR3 protein: CASARVPSDTQYF
clone size: .; D gene: .; J gene: TRBJ1-1; V gene: TRBV14; CDR3 DNA: TGTGCCAGCGGCCCTGGGCGCCCCTGCACTGAAGCTTTCTTT; CDR3 protein: CASGPGRPCTEAFF
clone size: .; D gene: TRBD2; J gene: TRBJ2-7; V gene: TRBV12-3/TRBV12-4; CDR3 DNA: TGTGCCAGCACCGTAGCGGGAGCCTACGAGCAGTACTTC; CDR3 protein: CASTVAGAYEQYF
clone size: few; D gene: .; J gene: TRBJ2-2; V gene: TRBV6-5; CDR3 DNA: TGTGCCAGCAGTTACTCGCGAAGGGGCGGTGGCGGGGAGCTGTTTTTT; CDR3 protein: CASSYSRRGGGGELFF
clone size: .; D gene: TRBD1; J gene: TRBJ2-2; V gene: TRBV12-3/TRBV12-4; CDR3 DNA: TGTGCCAGCAGTTCAAACAGGGGTGACACCGGGGAGCTGTTTTTT; CDR3 protein: CASSSNRGDTGELFF
clone size: .; D gene: .; J gene: TRBJ2-2; V gene: TRBV20-1; CDR3 DNA: TGCAGTGCTAGAGGGGCCACCATTGCGAACACCGGGGAGCTGTTTTTT; CDR3 protein: CSARGATIANTGELFF
clone size: few; D gene: .; J gene: TRBJ1-6; V gene: TRBV20-1; CDR3 DNA: TGCAGTGCTGACTGGCAGGCCCCGGGGGGATCACCCCTCCACTTT; CDR3 protein: CSADWQAPGGSPLHF
clone size: .; D gene: TRBD1; J gene: TRBJ1-1; V gene: TRBV29-1; CDR3 DNA: TGCAGCGTGGGCCATGGGACAGTATACACTGAAGCTTTCTTT; CDR3 protein: CSVGHGTVYTEAFF
clone size: .; D gene: TRBD2; J gene: TRBJ2-3; V gene: TRBV29-1; CDR3 DNA: TGCAGCGTTGATGCTGGGAGGGATACGCAGTCTTTT; CDR3 protein: CSVDAGRDTQSF
clone size: many; D gene: .; J gene: TRBJ2-1; V gene: TRBV7-2; CDR3 DNA: TGTGCCAGCAGCTTAAGTGGAGGTGAGCAGTTCTTC; CDR3 protein: CASSLSGGEQFF
clone size: few; D gene: TRBD2; J gene: TRBJ2-7; V gene: TRBV20-1; CDR3 DNA: TGCAGTGCTAGTCGTGCACCGGGACTAGCGTCCTACGAGCAGTACTTC; CDR3 protein: CSASRAPGLASYEQYF
clone size: many; D gene: .; J gene: TRBJ2-3; V gene: TRBV29-1; CDR3 DNA: TGCAGCGTTGAGAGCAGGAGGGACACAGATACGCAGTATTTT; CDR3 protein: CSVESRRDTDTQYF
clone size: .; D gene: .; J gene: TRBJ1-1; V gene: TRBV20-1; CDR3 DNA: TGCAGTGCTATATACCACACTGAAGCTTTCTTT; CDR3 protein: CSAIYHTEAFF
clone size: few; D gene: TRBD2; J gene: TRBJ2-3; V gene: TRBV9; CDR3 DNA: TGTGCCAGCAGCGCGCAGACTAGCGGGACAGATACGCAGTATTTT; CDR3 protein: CASSAQTSGTDTQYF
clone size: many; D gene: TRBD1; J gene: TRBJ2-7; V gene: TRBV7-2; CDR3 DNA: TGTGCCAGCAGCCCGGGACAGCAGCAGTACTTC; CDR3 protein: CASSPGQQQYF
clone size: few; D gene: .; J gene: TRBJ2-7; V gene: TRBV7-2; CDR3 DNA: TGTGCCAGCAGCGTTATTAGGTACGGGAGCTCCTACGAGCAGTACTTC; CDR3 protein: CASSVIRYGSSYEQYF
clone size: many; D gene: TRBD2; J gene: TRBJ2-7; V gene: TRBV11-1; CDR3 DNA: TGTGCCAGCAGCTTAGCGGACCTAGCGGGAGGCCCTAGCTCCTACGAGCAGTACTTC; CDR3 protein: CASSLADLAGGPSSYEQYF
clone size: few; D gene: TRBD1; J gene: TRBJ2-4; V gene: TRBV4-1; CDR3 DNA: TGCGCCAGCAGCCAAGAAATCGCCGGGACAGGTTTTTACTTC; CDR3 protein: CASSQEIAGTGFYF
clone size: .; D gene: TRBD1; J gene: TRBJ2-3; V gene: TRBV12-3/TRBV12-4; CDR3 DNA: TGTGCCAGCAGTTTCGGTGGGACAGTGAACACAGATACGCAGTATTTT; CDR3 protein: CASSFGGTVNTDTQYF
clone size: .; D gene: TRBD2; J gene: TRBJ2-2; V gene: TRBV5-1; CDR3 DNA: TGCGCCAGCAGCTTGGTCGGGGGGGCGAACACCGGGGAGCTGTTTTTT; CDR3 protein: CASSLVGGANTGELFF
clone size: .; D gene: .; J gene: TRBJ2-2; V gene: TRBV9; CDR3 DNA: TGTGCCAGCAGCCCATGGCAAGGGAGCAACACCGGGGAGCTGTTTTTT; CDR3 protein: CASSPWQGSNTGELFF
clone size: .; D gene: .; J gene: TRBJ2-1; V gene: TRBV6-2/TRBV6-3; CDR3 DNA: TGTGCCAGCAGTTACTTTCCCTACAATGAGCAGTTCTTC; CDR3 protein: CASSYFPYNEQFF
clone size: .; D gene: .; J gene: TRBJ2-7; V gene: TRBV15; CDR3 DNA: TGTGCCACCAACGCGCAATCGGGCGAGCAGTACTTC; CDR3 protein: CATNAQSGEQYF
clone size: .; D gene: .; J gene: TRBJ2-3; V gene: TRBV7-9; CDR3 DNA: TGTGCCAGCAGCTTCCTCAGGACAGCCACAGATACGCAGTATTTT; CDR3 protein: CASSFLRTATDTQYF